The 8 T cell receptor beta chains in this list originate from one sample, sequenced in a study of T cells after yellow fever vaccination. TCRdb reprocessed the 5' RACE reads with MiXCR, giving one entry per CDR3 protein. The data contain a few hundred thousand distinct CDR3 sequences, around 17% of them singletons. Sequenced material: PBMCs, taken 5 to 6 days after the first yellow fever vaccination. These receptors came from a man aged 18-30 years who received the YFV17D yellow fever vaccine.

The V and J genes are TRBV5-1 and TRBJ2-3; D is unresolved. CDR3 length equals 14 residues. Per the germline V gene, CDR1 is SGHRS and CDR2 is YFSETQ. V was trimmed by 4 bases and J by 5 bases, leaving 14 bases between them. CDR3 amino acids: CASSLGQVGDTQYF. CDR3 coding DNA: TGCGCCAGCAGCCTAGGGCAGGTGGGAGATACGCAGTATTTT.

This clonotype showed up many times. The chain uses TRBV6-2 or TRBV6-3 and TRBJ2-5; D might be TRBD1 (7 bases). V gave up 1 base and J gave up 5 bases, with 20 bases separating them. The CDR3 runs to 17 residues. Germline-derived CDR1 and CDR2 are MNHEY and SVGEGT. CDR3 in DNA: TGTGCCAGCAGTTACTTCGCGAGACAGGGCGGGACGGAGACCCAGTACTTC. Protein sequence: CASSYFARQGGTETQYF.

The J gene is TRBJ1-1, the V gene TRBV7-6; TRBD1 matches at 11 bases. V dropped 2 bases and J dropped 4; count of bases not matched to a gene: 9. CDR3 length: 17 amino acids. Germline V CDR1 and CDR2: SGHVS, FNYEAQ. CDR3 bases: TGTGCCAGCAGCTTATCGACCGGGACAGGGGGGAGCACTGAAGCTTTCTTT. It codes for CASSLSTGTGGSTEAFF.

This clonotype was seen just once. The V gene is TRBV9, the J gene TRBJ2-5; D may be TRBD2 (6 bases). Trimming removed 2 bases at V and 4 bases at J, with 12 bases between. The CDR3 has 14 amino acids. Per the germline V gene, CDR1 is SGDLS and CDR2 is YYNGEE. The DNA for the CDR3 is TGTGCCAGCAGCGTCGGGGGTGGAGTAGAGACCCAGTACTTC. It translates to CASSVGGGVETQYF.

The V and J genes are TRBV5-1 and TRBJ2-2; no definite D call. V gave up 4 bases and J gave up 4 bases, with 8 bases separating them. The CDR3 spans 13 residues. Germline-derived CDR1 and CDR2 are SGHRS and YFSETQ. CDR3 bases: TGCGCCAGCAGCCTACTGACCACCGGGGAGCTGTTTTTT. This encodes CASSLLTTGELFF.

The rearrangement joins TRBV24-1 to TRBJ2-2; no definite D call. V was cut by 1 base and J by 0 bases, with 11 bases left in between. This CDR3 is 17 amino acids long. The germline V gene encodes CDR1 KGHDR and CDR2 SFDVKD. The CDR3 DNA reads as TGTGCCACCAGTGATTTCAAGGGTCCCTCGAACACCGGGGAGCTGTTTTTT. It encodes CATSDFKGPSNTGELFF.

The sample holds a few counts of this clonotype. The CDR3 spells CSAPARAGGADTQYF. CDR3 sequence (DNA): TGCAGCGCGCCAGCCCGAGCGGGGGGTGCAGATACGCAGTATTTT. The V and J genes are TRBV29-1 and TRBJ2-3, with 9 bases lining up with TRBD2. Trimming removed 7 bases from V and 4 bases from J; junction bases left unmatched: 12. In germline, CDR1 is SQVTM, CDR2 ANQGSEA. The CDR3 contains 15 residues.

The gene calls are TRBV20-1 and TRBJ1-2, with TRBD1 matching 7 bases. The CDR3 extends over 12 amino acids. V was pared by 5 bases and J by 8 bases, with 8 bases of the junction left unmatched. Germline V gene sequence: CDR1 DFQATT, CDR2 SNEGSKA (reference sequence). CDR3 DNA sequence: TGCAGTGCTGGTCCGACAGGGCAGGGCTACACCTTC. Protein: CSAGPTGQGYTF.